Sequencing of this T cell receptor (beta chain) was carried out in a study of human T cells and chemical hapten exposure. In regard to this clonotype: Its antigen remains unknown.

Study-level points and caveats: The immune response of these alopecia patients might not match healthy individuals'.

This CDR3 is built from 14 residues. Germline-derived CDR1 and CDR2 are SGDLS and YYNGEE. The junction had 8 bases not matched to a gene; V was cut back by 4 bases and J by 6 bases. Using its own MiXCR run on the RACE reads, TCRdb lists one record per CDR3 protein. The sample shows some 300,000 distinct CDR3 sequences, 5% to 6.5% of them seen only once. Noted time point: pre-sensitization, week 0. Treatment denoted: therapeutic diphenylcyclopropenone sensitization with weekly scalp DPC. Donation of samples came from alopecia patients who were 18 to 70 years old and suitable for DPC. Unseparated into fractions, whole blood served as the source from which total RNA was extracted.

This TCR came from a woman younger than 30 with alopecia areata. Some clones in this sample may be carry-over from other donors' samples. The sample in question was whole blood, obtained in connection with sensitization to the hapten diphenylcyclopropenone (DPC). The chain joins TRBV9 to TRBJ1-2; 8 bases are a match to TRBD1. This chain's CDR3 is CASSIGQGQNGYTF. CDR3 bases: TGTGCCAGCAGCATCGGACAGGGCCAAAATGGCTACACCTTC. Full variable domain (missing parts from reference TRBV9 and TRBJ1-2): DSGVTQTPKHLITATGQRVTLRCSPRSGDLSVYWYQQSLDQGLQFLIQYYNGEERAKGNILERFSAQQFPDLHSELNLSSLELGDSALYFCASSIGQGQNGYTFGSGTRLTVV.